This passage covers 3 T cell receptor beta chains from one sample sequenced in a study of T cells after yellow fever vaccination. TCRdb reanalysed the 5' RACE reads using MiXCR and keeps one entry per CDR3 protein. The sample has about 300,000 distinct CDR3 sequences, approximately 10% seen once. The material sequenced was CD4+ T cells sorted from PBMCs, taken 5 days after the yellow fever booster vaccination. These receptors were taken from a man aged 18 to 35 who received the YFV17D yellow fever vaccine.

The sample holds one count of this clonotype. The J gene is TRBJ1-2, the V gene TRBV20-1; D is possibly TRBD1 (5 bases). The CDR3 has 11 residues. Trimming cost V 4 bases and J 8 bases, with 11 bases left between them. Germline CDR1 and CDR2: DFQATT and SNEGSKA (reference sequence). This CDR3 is CSAIPGLGYTF. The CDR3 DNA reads TGCAGTGCTATACCAGGGCTAGGCTACACCTTC.

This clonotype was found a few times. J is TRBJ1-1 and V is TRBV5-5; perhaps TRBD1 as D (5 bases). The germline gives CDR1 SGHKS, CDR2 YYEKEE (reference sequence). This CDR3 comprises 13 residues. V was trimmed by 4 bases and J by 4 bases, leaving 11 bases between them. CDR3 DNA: TGTGCCAGCAGCCCAGGGCGATTCACTGAAGCTTTCTTT. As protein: CASSPGRFTEAFF.

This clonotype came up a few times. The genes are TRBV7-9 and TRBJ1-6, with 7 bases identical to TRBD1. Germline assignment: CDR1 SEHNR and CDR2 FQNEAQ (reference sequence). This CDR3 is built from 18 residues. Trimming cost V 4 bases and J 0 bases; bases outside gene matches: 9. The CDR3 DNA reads TGTGCCAGCAGCTCCCGGACAGGAACGAGCTCCTATAATTCACCCCTCCACTTT. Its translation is CASSSRTGTSSYNSPLHF.